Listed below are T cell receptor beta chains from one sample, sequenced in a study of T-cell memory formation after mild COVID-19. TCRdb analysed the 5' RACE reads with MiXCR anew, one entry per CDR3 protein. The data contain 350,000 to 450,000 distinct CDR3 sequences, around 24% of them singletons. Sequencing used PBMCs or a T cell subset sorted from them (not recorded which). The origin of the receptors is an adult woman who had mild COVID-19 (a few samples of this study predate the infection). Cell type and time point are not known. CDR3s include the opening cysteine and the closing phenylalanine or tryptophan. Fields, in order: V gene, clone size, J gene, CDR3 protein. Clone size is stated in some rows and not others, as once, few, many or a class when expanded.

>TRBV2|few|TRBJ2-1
CASGTGGIEQFF
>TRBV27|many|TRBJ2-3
CASSPLGARGLTDTQYF
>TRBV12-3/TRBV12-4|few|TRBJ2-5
CASSPGNWETQYF
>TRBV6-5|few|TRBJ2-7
CASVPSSGTGTYEQYF
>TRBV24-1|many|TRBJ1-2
CATSDRIYGYTF
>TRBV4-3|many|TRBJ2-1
CASSQEGDLNEQFF
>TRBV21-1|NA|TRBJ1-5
CASSDRGPTVSNQPQHF
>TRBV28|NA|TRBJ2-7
CASRFGKASYEQYF
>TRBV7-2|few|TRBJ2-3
CASSLGGTGVTDTQYF
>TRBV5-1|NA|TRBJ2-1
CASSSSGSYNEQFF
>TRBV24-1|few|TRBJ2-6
CATSGPGGSGANVLTF
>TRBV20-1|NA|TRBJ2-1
CSARDASGRMNEQFF
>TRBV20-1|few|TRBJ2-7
CSARDQLAGSVYEQYF
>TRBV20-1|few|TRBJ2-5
CSAPRTSGGRQETQYF
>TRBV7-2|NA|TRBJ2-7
CASSNRPGVAYEQYF
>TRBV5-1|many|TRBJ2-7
CASSSGDGHYEQYF
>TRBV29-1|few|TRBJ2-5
CSVDFGGGRGETQYF
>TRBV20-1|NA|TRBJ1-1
CSARVAGRQAFF
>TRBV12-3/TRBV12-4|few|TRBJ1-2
CASIRDTGGNYGYTF
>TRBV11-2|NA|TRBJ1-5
CASSLGAGINQPQHF
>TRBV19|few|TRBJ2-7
CASSISPGANLYEQYF
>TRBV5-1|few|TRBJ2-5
CASSLRGPPGWTQYF
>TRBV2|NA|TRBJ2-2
CASSEALSGAGELFF
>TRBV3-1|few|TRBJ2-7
CASSQDPRLSYEQYF
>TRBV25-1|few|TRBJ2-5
CATGEGTQYF
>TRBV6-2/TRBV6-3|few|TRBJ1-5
CASRSLRDQPQHF
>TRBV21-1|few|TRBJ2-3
CASSKEEGFRTDTQYF
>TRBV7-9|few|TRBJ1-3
CASSLGTAISGNTIYF
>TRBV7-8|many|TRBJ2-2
CASRRVPPANTGELFF
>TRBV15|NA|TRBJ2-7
CATSRAREAYYEQYF
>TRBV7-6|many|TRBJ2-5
CASSLQGAQETQYF
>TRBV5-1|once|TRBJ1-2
CASSLEGAVGYTF
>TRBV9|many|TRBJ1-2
CASSPDMNYGYTF
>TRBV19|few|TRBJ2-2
CATEAGGSTGELFF
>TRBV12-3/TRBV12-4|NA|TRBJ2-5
CASRRTGGSGTQYF
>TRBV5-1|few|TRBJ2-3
CASSPDGDSTDTQYF
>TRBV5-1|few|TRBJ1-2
CASSPPTARDPYGYTF
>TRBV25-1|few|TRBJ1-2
CASSEGQGNGYTF
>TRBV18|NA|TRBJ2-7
CASSPGDLGEQYF
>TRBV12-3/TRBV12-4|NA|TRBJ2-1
CASSARDRSYNEQFF
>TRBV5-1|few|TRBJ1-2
CASPWRRDGGGYTF
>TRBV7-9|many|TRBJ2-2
CASSQRAAVKTGELFF
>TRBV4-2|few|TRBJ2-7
CASSQEAQGPGSSYEQYF
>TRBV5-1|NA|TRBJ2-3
CASSLEAPSTDTQYF
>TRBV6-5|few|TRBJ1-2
CASSKDRRGYTF
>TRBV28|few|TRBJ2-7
CASSPGTSLYEQYF
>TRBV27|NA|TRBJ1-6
CASSLSPGQGRNSPLHF
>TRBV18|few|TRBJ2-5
CASSGTLQYF
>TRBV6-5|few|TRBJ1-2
CASSSVGWYGYTF